This T cell receptor beta chain was identified during a study of T cell repertoires in cytomegalovirus infection. TCRdb processed the reads anew with MiXCR; each CDR3 protein has one entry. The sample yields some 800,000 distinct CDR3 sequences, approximately 32% seen once. Concerning this clonotype: Its antigen is not known.

The study, taken as a whole, reports: Ex vivo responses were dominated by HLA-C-restricted CMV-specific TCR beta clonotypes.

CDR3 length: 11 residues. Germline V lookup: CDR1 SQVTM, CDR2 ANQGSEA. V was clipped by 4 bases and J by 5 bases, with 8 bases between them. This chain links TRBV29-1 with TRBJ2-5, with D maybe TRBD1 (5 bases). The material was cultured CD8+ T cells from PBMCs, obtained from culture after CMV antigen stimulation. This sequence was found in a human donor in good health (CMV status not recorded). Some clones in this sample may be carry-over from other donors' samples. The DNA of the CDR3 is TGCAGCGTTGTGGGGCGGGAGACCCAGTACTTC. Its translation: CSVVGRETQYF. Variable domain in full (rest from reference TRBV29-1 and TRBJ2-5): SAVISQKPSRDICQRGTSLTIQCQVDSQVTMMFWYRQQPGQSLTLIATANQGSEATYESGFVIDKFPISRPNLTFSTLTVSNMSPEDSSIYLCSVVGRETQYFGPGTRLLVL.